This T cell receptor (beta chain) was identified in a study of blood T cell repertoires in COVID-19. Measured with immunoSEQ multiplex PCR; TCRdb has only the in-frame clones, and not every one. The table shows 140,000 or so clones, with approximately 85% occurring only once. Germline CDR1 is MNHEY and CDR2 is SVGAGI. V dropped 8 bases and J dropped 10; count of bases not matched to a gene: 7. The CDR3 is 13 residues long. The receptor's source is a man aged 70 or older with acute or convalescent COVID-19. The sequenced sample was peripheral blood. The rearrangement links TRBV6-5 to TRBJ2-1, with 11 bases aligning to TRBD1. CDR3 sequence reads: CASQGQGAKEQFF. The DNA for the CDR3 is TGTGCCAGCCAAGGACAGGGGGCGAAAGAGCAGTTCTTC.